Presented here are 11 T cell receptor beta chains from one specimen sequenced in a study of beta chain features in type 1 diabetes listed by TCRdb under 2018. Overall study outcomes, separate from this receptor: A moderate but significant shortening of TCRB CDR3 length was observed in type 1 diabetes patients in all four CD4+ subsets.

The library was generated by the immunoSEQ multiplex PCR assay. The entire amount of isolated RNA was reverse transcribed using the High Capacity cDNA Reverse Transcription Kit, so the sequenced TCRB transcripts were expressed ones. Drawn from immuneACCESS, this table holds only the in-frame rearrangements with V and J called that TCRdb kept. Clones are partly lost; checked studies trace under half to an unresolved V gene and leave the rest unexplained. Within this sample are more than 250,000 clones, with over 14% of them counted one time only. The top ten hold 0.015% of the sample. Their recognized antigens are unknown. The sample comprised naive CD4+ T cells from blood. According to the study, the label for this sample's cell subset or site signals: true naive CD4+ T cells. The receptor set was obtained from a man between 18 and 29 years old with type 1 diabetes.

This clone was counted a few times. The rearrangement joins TRBV9 to TRBJ2-1, with 14 bases identical to TRBD2. The CDR3 consists of 17 residues. V lost 5 bases, J lost 2 bases, and 6 bases stayed unmatched. Germline assignment: CDR1 SGDLS and CDR2 YYNGEE. CDR3 protein: CASSEGLAGVPYNEQFF. The CDR3 DNA follows: TGTGCCAGCAGTGAGGGACTAGCGGGGGTCCCCTACAATGAGCAGTTCTTC.

This clone came up a few times. The V gene is TRBV7-2, the J gene TRBJ2-7; tentative D call: TRBD1 (7 bases). Germline V gene data show CDR1 as SGHTA and CDR2 as FQGNSA. This CDR3 has 14 amino acids. With 7 bases removed from V and 3 bases from J, the gap between germline ends came to 16 bases. CDR3 sequence (DNA): TGTGCCAGCACCCCGCAGGGGGGCAGCTACGAGCAGTACTTC. Translating it yields CASTPQGGSYEQYF.

The chain links TRBV10-3 to TRBJ2-1; tentative D call: TRBD1 (5 bases). There are 13 residues in the CDR3. CDR1 and CDR2 (germline): ENHRY, SYGVKD. Deletions cut 7 bases from V and 2 bases from J, with 9 bases between. DNA for the CDR3: TGTGCCATCACAGGGAACCCCTACAATGAGCAGTTCTTC. It yields the protein CAITGNPYNEQFF.

This clone turned up a few times. The V and J genes are TRBV30 and TRBJ1-2; possible D gene TRBD1, 6 bases. Germline CDR1 reads GTSNPN; CDR2 reads SVGIG (reference sequence). The V end lost 8 bases, the J end lost 6 bases, and 28 bases lay between the germline ends. The CDR3 has 16 amino acids. In DNA, the CDR3 is TGTGCCCAAATGCGGACTGTCACAGGGAGGGCTAATGGCTACACCTTC. Its translation: CAQMRTVTGRANGYTF.

V is TRBV28 and J is TRBJ1-2, with 10 bases lining up with TRBD1. V lost 4 bases to trimming and J lost 4 bases; unmatched junction nucleotides: 9. CDR3 length: 16 residues. Germline-derived CDR1 and CDR2 are MDHEN and SYDVKM. CDR3 sequence reads: CASSSSGTGVPYGYTF. The CDR3 coding sequence is TGTGCCAGCAGTTCCTCCGGGACAGGGGTTCCCTATGGCTACACCTTC.

A word on this clone: At the DNA level, this CDR3 is encoded by other sequences in the same sample as well. The V gene is TRBV30, the J gene TRBJ1-2; D remains unclear. V was shortened by 0 bases and J by 8 bases, with 10 bases between the two germline ends. The CDR3 consists of 12 residues. In germline, CDR1 is GTSNPN, CDR2 SVGIG (reference sequence). DNA of the CDR3: TGTGCCTGGAGTGTACGCGGCTCCGGCTACACCTTC. Its protein is CAWSVRGSGYTF. The full variable domain, its missing parts supplied by reference TRBV30 and TRBJ1-2, is SQTIHQWPATLVQPVGSPLSLECTVEGTSNPNLYWYRQAAGRGLQLLFYSVGIGQISSEVPQNLSASRPQDRQFILSSKKLLLSDSGFYLCAWSVRGSGYTFGSGTRLTVV.

The CDR3 coding sequence is TGTGCCAGCATTGCGGGAACAGCCGGGGAGCTGTTTTTT. It encodes CASIAGTAGELFF. This chain joins TRBV28 and TRBJ2-2; D perhaps matches TRBD2 (6 bases). Germline values: CDR1 MDHEN, CDR2 SYDVKM. The CDR3 is 13 residues long. V lost 7 bases, J lost 6 bases, and 12 bases lay in between.

This clone occurred a few times. This chain uses TRBV5-1 with TRBJ2-5; weak D call: TRBD2 (6 bases). The germline gives CDR1 SGHRS, CDR2 YFSETQ. The CDR3 runs to 14 residues. The V end was cut by 1 base, the J end by 1 base, with 8 bases between. As DNA, the CDR3 is TGCGCCAGCAGCTTGTTTAGCGGCCAAGAGACCCAGTACTTC. It codes for CASSLFSGQETQYF.

This clone was counted a few times. The chain joins TRBV6-6 to TRBJ2-5; 13 bases line up with TRBD2. There are 16 residues in the CDR3. CDR1 and CDR2 (germline): MNHNY, SVGAGI (reference sequence). With V trimmed by 10 bases and J by 5 bases, 13 bases remained unmatched. This CDR3 is CATAFRLAGGGETQYF. CDR3 sequence (DNA): TGTGCCACCGCGTTTAGACTAGCGGGAGGCGGCGAGACCCAGTACTTC.

This chain links TRBV7-2 with TRBJ1-5; TRBD1 is a possible D gene (5 bases). This CDR3 region has 15 residues. The V end lost 1 base, the J end lost 5 bases, and 12 bases lay between the germline ends. Looked up from germline, CDR1 is SGHTA and CDR2 is FQGNSA. The CDR3 region is CASSLGLSGHQPQHF. For the CDR3, the DNA is TGTGCCAGCAGCTTAGGTCTATCAGGGCATCAGCCCCAGCATTTT.

This clone occurred a few times. This rearrangement joins TRBV29-1 to TRBJ2-7; possibly TRBD2 for D (5 bases). This CDR3 comprises 15 residues. Trimming cost V 6 bases and J 0 bases, with 18 bases left between them. The germline gives CDR1 SQVTM, CDR2 ANQGSEA. CDR3 sequence: CSVASIGGFSYEQYF. CDR3 nucleotides: TGCAGCGTCGCTTCTATCGGCGGGTTCTCCTACGAGCAGTACTTC.